This entry lists 10 T cell receptor beta chains sequenced from one sample in a study of shared clonotypes between healthy human individuals. Profiling relied on immunoSEQ multiplex PCR, and the TCRdb table lists in-frame clones only, not all of them. This table has 330,000 or so clones, approximately 79% appearing once. Material: memory CD4+ T cells sorted from blood. Described subset: CD45RA-negative fraction. All receptors come from a man aged 25-45 years in good health.

This chain links TRBV10-3 with TRBJ2-7; TRBD1 might be the D (7 bases). Germline loops: CDR1 ENHRY, CDR2 SYGVKD. V was shortened by 8 bases and J by 6 bases, with 26 bases between the two germline ends. CDR3 length: 16 amino acids. The chain's CDR3 is CAIHPGGQGLLREQYF. CDR3 DNA: TGTGCCATCCATCCAGGGGGGCAGGGGCTCCTCCGCGAGCAGTACTTC.

The chain employs TRBV18 and TRBJ2-2, with 10 nucleotides matching TRBD1. The CDR3 extends over 16 amino acids. CDR1 is KGHSH and CDR2 is LQKENI in the germline V gene. Unmatched junction bases numbered 4, after V lost 3 bases and J lost 3 bases. This CDR3 reads CASSPRTGGHTGELFF. The CDR3 nucleotides are TGTGCCAGCTCACCTAGGACAGGGGGTCACACCGGGGAGCTGTTTTTT.

This clone has more than one count but fewer than ten. J is TRBJ2-1 and V is TRBV18; TRBD2 is a possible D gene (6 bases). The germline gives CDR1 KGHSH, CDR2 LQKENI. This CDR3 comprises 15 residues. The V gene lost 2 bases and the J gene lost 4 bases, with 12 bases spanning the gap. CDR3 region: CASSPGGPGYNEQFF. The CDR3 DNA reads TGTGCCAGCTCACCAGGAGGGCCGGGTTACAATGAGCAGTTCTTC.

This rearrangement joins TRBV5-4 to TRBJ2-1; the D gene is possibly TRBD1 (5 bases). CDR3 length: 18 residues. The V end was cut by 1 base, the J end by 0 bases, with 17 bases between. Germline-derived CDR1 and CDR2 are SGHNT and YYREEE (reference sequence). The CDR3 DNA sequence: TGTGCCAGCAGCTTGTATCAGGGCTGGGCCAGCTCCTACAATGAGCAGTTCTTC. As protein: CASSLYQGWASSYNEQFF.

This clone was found a few times. This chain joins TRBV10-3 and TRBJ2-1, with no clear D. V was trimmed by 3 bases and J by 2 bases, leaving 14 bases between them. CDR3 length: 16 amino acids. Germline V gene lookup returns CDR1 ENHRY and CDR2 SYGVKD. CDR3 in amino acids: CAISDREDSPYNEQFF. Here the CDR3 DNA reads TGTGCCATCAGTGACCGAGAAGACTCCCCCTACAATGAGCAGTTCTTC.

The V gene is TRBV6-5, the J gene TRBJ2-7; D possibly uses TRBD1 or TRBD2 (5 bases each). The germline V gene has CDR1 MNHEY and CDR2 SVGAGI. The ends were cut back, 6 bases at V and 2 bases at J, with 14 bases in the middle. There are 14 residues in the CDR3. CDR3 nucleotide sequence: TGTGCCAGCAGCTCCGGGACGCCTCCCTACGAGCAGTACTTC. It translates to CASSSGTPPYEQYF.

This rearrangement joins TRBV19 to TRBJ2-7; D is perhaps TRBD1 or TRBD2 (5 bases each). Germline CDR1 LNHDA, CDR2 SQIVND (reference sequence). The CDR3 sequence is 15 residues long. Trimming shortened V by 6 bases and J by 7 bases, and 22 bases separated the two germline ends. The CDR3 protein is CASSTKRQTIVEQYF. The CDR3, as DNA: TGTGCCAGTAGCACCAAGCGACAGACTATCGTGGAGCAGTACTTC.

The chain joins TRBV7-9 to TRBJ2-5; 11 nucleotides align to TRBD2. CDR1 is SEHNR, CDR2 FQNEAQ, per germline (reference sequence). The CDR3 totals 18 residues. V was clipped by 5 bases and J by 2 bases; unmatched bases: 13. The CDR3 nucleotides read TGTGCCAGCAGCCAGGGACTAGCGGCGGGGGGCCTACAAGAGACCCAGTACTTC. Translating it yields CASSQGLAAGGLQETQYF.

V usage is TRBV9 and J usage is TRBJ2-7; possibly TRBD2 for D (6 bases). Germline CDR1 reads SGDLS; CDR2 reads YYNGEE. Trimming took 0 bases from V and 6 from J, leaving 13 bases between them. The CDR3 has 14 residues. The CDR3 protein is CASSVAAGRGEQYF. As DNA, the CDR3 is TGTGCCAGCAGCGTAGCCGCGGGACGGGGCGAGCAGTACTTC.

For the CDR3, the DNA is TGTGCCACCCAGGGGTCTGGAGAGACCCAGTACTTC. It translates to CATQGSGETQYF. The chain combines TRBV2 with TRBJ2-5, with a tentative D call TRBD1 (6 bases). V gave up 10 bases and J gave up 4 bases, with 13 bases separating them. The CDR3 has 12 amino acids. The germline gives CDR1 SNHLY, CDR2 FYNNEI.